The 25 T cell receptor beta chains listed next were all sequenced from one sample in a study of STAT3 mutations in large granular lymphocyte leukemia. Study results and limitations: In T-cell large granular lymphocyte leukemia, about half of patients showed multiple immunodominant subclonotypes.

Clones were read by immunoSEQ multiplex PCR, and TCRdb kept only the in-frame ones, dropping some. This table holds about 2,900 clones, roughly 90% found once. Their antigens are not known. Sequences were obtained from peripheral blood mononuclear cells. The receptors were gathered from a man aged 40-55 years with T-cell large granular lymphocyte leukemia. Some clones in this sample may be carry-over from other donors' samples.

This clone has a single count. This rearrangement joins TRBV7-9 to TRBJ2-5; 8 bases are a match to TRBD2. Germline CDR1 is SEHNR and CDR2 is FQNEAQ (reference sequence). This CDR3 comprises 14 residues. V lost 5 bases, J lost 5 bases, and 7 bases stayed unmatched. The CDR3 sequence: CASSPRGGGETQYF. CDR3 coding DNA: TGTGCCAGCAGCCCCCGGGGGGGCGGGGAGACCCAGTACTTC. Combining the CDR3 with reference TRBV7-9 and TRBJ2-5 gives the whole variable domain DTGVSQNPRHKITKRGQNVTFRCDPISEHNRLYWYRQTLGQGPEFLTYFQNEAQLEKSRLLSDRFSAERPKGSFSTLEIQRTEQGDSAMYLCASSPRGGGETQYFGPGTRLLVL.

V usage is TRBV7-9 and J usage is TRBJ2-3; the D is unclear. The CDR3 sequence is 13 residues long. V was clipped by 7 bases and J by 1 base, with 9 bases between them. Germline CDR1 is SEHNR and CDR2 is FQNEAQ (reference sequence). Here the CDR3 reads CASMAPGTDTQYF. Written as DNA, the CDR3 is TGTGCCAGCATGGCGCCCGGCACAGATACGCAGTATTTT.

J is TRBJ2-4 and V is TRBV28, with D maybe TRBD1 (6 bases). CDR1 MDHEN and CDR2 SYDVKM come from the germline V gene. The CDR3 is made up of 14 amino acids. The V end was cut by 4 bases, the J end by 6 bases, with 13 bases between. As DNA, the CDR3 is TGTGCCAGCAGTTCCGGGGCCAGGGGAAACATTCAGTACTTC. Its protein is CASSSGARGNIQYF.

V gene TRBV28 combines with J gene TRBJ1-5, with 8 bases fitting TRBD1. CDR1 is MDHEN, CDR2 SYDVKM, per germline. J lost 1 base, V lost 9 bases, and 5 bases had no gene match. CDR3 length: 14 amino acids. The CDR3 nucleotides are TGTGCCAGTTTGGCAGGGGGCAGCAATCAGCCCCAGCATTTT. This translates into CASLAGGSNQPQHF.

The gene calls are TRBV29-1 and TRBJ2-7; 8 bases match TRBD1. V lost 3 bases to trimming and J lost 5 bases; unmatched junction nucleotides: 9. The germline gives CDR1 SQVTM, CDR2 ANQGSEA. This CDR3 spans 14 amino acids. The DNA of the CDR3 is TGCAGCGTTGAGGGGGAGACAGGGGTGAACGAGCAGTACTTC. Its protein product is CSVEGETGVNEQYF.

The chain combines TRBV7-8 with TRBJ1-5; D not resolved. Deletions cut 1 base from V and 5 bases from J, with 18 bases between. The germline CDR1 and CDR2 sequences are SGHVS and FQNEAQ. This CDR3 spans 17 amino acids. Here the CDR3 reads CASSLVVTEPRDQPQHF. The CDR3 bases are TGTGCCAGCAGCTTAGTTGTTACTGAACCGAGGGATCAGCCCCAGCATTTT.

The chain couples TRBV23-1 to TRBJ1-1; D is unclear. TRBV23-1 is given ORF status, its function remaining uncertain. The length of the CDR3 is 13 residues. The V and J ends lost 4 bases and 0 bases respectively, with 6 bases between them. CDR3: CASSRRLNTEAFF. The CDR3 nucleotides are TGCGCCAGCAGTCGACGGTTGAACACTGAAGCTTTCTTT.

The chain links TRBV7-8 to TRBJ2-1; D call uncertain. Trimming cost V 5 bases and J 3 bases, with 11 bases left between them. CDR1 SGHVS and CDR2 FQNEAQ come from the germline V gene. CDR3 size: 14 residues. This CDR3 is CASSLTVSYNEQFF. The CDR3, as DNA: TGTGCCAGCAGCCTAACGGTCAGCTACAATGAGCAGTTCTTC.

The genes are TRBV11-2 and TRBJ2-1, with a weak D call TRBD2 (6 bases). Germline V CDR1 and CDR2: SGHAT, FQNNGV. V shed 4 bases and J shed 5 bases, with 15 bases lying between them. This CDR3 region has 15 residues. CDR3 sequence reads: CASSSWDFLDNEQFF. CDR3 in DNA: TGTGCCAGCAGCTCATGGGACTTCCTTGACAATGAGCAGTTCTTC.

This clone was detected only once. The chain links TRBV7-9 to TRBJ2-1; the D gene is possibly TRBD2 (5 bases). The V gene lost 5 bases and the J gene lost 7 bases, with 18 bases spanning the gap. CDR3 length equals 15 residues. Germline V lookup: CDR1 SEHNR, CDR2 FQNEAQ (reference sequence). The CDR3: CASSPPGPPGNEQFF. The CDR3 bases are TGTGCCAGCAGCCCGCCGGGCCCCCCGGGAAATGAGCAGTTCTTC.

The chain joins TRBV18 to TRBJ1-5; possible D gene TRBD1, 5 bases. In germline, CDR1 is KGHSH, CDR2 LQKENI. There are 13 residues in the CDR3. V gave up 6 bases and J gave up 5 bases, with 11 bases separating them. The CDR3 bases are TGTGCCAGCTCCGGGGGTCGGGATCAGCCCCAGCATTTT. This sequence encodes CASSGGRDQPQHF.

The chain uses TRBV5-5 and TRBJ2-7; D is perhaps TRBD1 or TRBD2 (6 bases each). Deletions cut 7 bases from V and 3 bases from J, with 14 bases between. The germline CDR1 and CDR2 sequences are SGHKS and YYEKEE (reference sequence). CDR3 size: 13 residues. The CDR3 DNA sequence: TGTGCCAGCGAGGGGGGATTAAACTACGAGCAGTACTTC. This codes for CASEGGLNYEQYF.

V is TRBV2 and J is TRBJ2-7, with D unclear. Trimming removed 6 bases from V and 3 bases from J, with 12 bases in between. Germline CDR1 reads SNHLY; CDR2 reads FYNNEI. This CDR3 region has 13 residues. The CDR3 region is CASSDTHNYEQYF. CDR3 in DNA: TGTGCCAGCAGCGACACTCACAACTACGAGCAGTACTTC.

The chain joins TRBV4-3 to TRBJ1-5; a weak D match, TRBD1 (5 bases). The CDR3 length is 15 residues. Germline V gene lookup returns CDR1 LGHNA and CDR2 YSLEER. V dropped 0 bases and J dropped 4 bases, with 10 bases sitting between them. The CDR3 DNA is TGCGCCAGCAGCCAAGAGTTCAGGGTTAATCAGCCCCAGCATTTT. Residues: CASSQEFRVNQPQHF.

The gene calls are TRBV6-6 and TRBJ2-7; the match to TRBD2 covers 11 bases. V lost 7 bases to trimming and J lost 4 bases; unmatched junction nucleotides: 6. Germline loops: CDR1 MNHNY, CDR2 SVGAGI (reference sequence). CDR3 length: 14 residues. CDR3 residues: CASKVGLADYEQYF. Here the CDR3 DNA reads TGTGCCAGCAAAGTGGGACTAGCGGATTACGAGCAGTACTTC.

On this clone: Other DNA sequences in this specimen translate into the identical CDR3. The chain uses TRBV29-1 and TRBJ1-2; D is ambiguous. The CDR3 is made up of 11 amino acids. Germline CDR1 is SQVTM and CDR2 is ANQGSEA. V was cut by 0 bases and J by 4 bases, with 3 bases left in between. CDR3 nucleotides: TGCAGCGTTGAAGAGCCCTATGGCTACACCTTC. As protein: CSVEEPYGYTF. The entire variable domain, with the rest obtained from reference TRBV29-1 and TRBJ1-2, is as follows: SAVISQKPSRDICQRGTSLTIQCQVDSQVTMMFWYRQQPGQSLTLIATANQGSEATYESGFVIDKFPISRPNLTFSTLTVSNMSPEDSSIYLCSVEEPYGYTFGSGTRLTVV.

The V call is TRBV4-3, the J call TRBJ2-7; tentatively, D is TRBD1 or TRBD2 (5 bases each). CDR1 is LGHNA and CDR2 is YSLEER in the germline V gene. The V end lost 1 base, the J end lost 4 bases, and 11 bases lay between the germline ends. This CDR3 is built from 14 residues. Here the CDR3 reads CASSQASGLYEQYF. The CDR3 DNA reads TGCGCCAGCAGCCAAGCTTCGGGGCTGTACGAGCAGTACTTC.

The V gene is TRBV6-6, the J gene TRBJ2-7; 7 bases line up with TRBD2. The CDR3 sequence is 13 residues long. The germline CDR1 and CDR2 sequences are MNHNY and SVGAGI (reference sequence). With V trimmed by 10 bases and J by 7 bases, 13 bases remained unmatched. The CDR3 spells CATTLGGGGEQYF. The CDR3 DNA follows: TGTGCCACCACCCTAGGTGGGGGAGGGGAGCAGTACTTC.

The chain employs TRBV19 and TRBJ1-2, with D possibly matching TRBD1 (5 bases). Trimming stripped 9 bases from V and 6 bases from J, with 17 bases between. Per germline, CDR1 LNHDA and CDR2 SQIVND (reference sequence). The CDR3 is 13 amino acids. DNA for the CDR3: TGTGCCAGCACACGCCGCGGGGCGAATGGCTACACCTTC. Encoded protein: CASTRRGANGYTF.

The rearrangement joins TRBV7-2 to TRBJ1-1; perhaps TRBD1 as D (6 bases). The CDR3 is 14 amino acids. Deletions cut 1 base from V and 6 bases from J, with 12 bases between. Germline V gene data show CDR1 as SGHTA and CDR2 as FQGNSA. CDR3 region: CASSLVGGLAEAFF. CDR3 nucleotides: TGTGCCAGCAGCTTAGTGGGGGGGCTCGCTGAAGCTTTCTTT.

The V call is TRBV2, the J call TRBJ1-5; TRBD1 aligns across 8 bases. The CDR3 extends over 14 amino acids. The junction had 13 bases not matched to a gene; V was cut back by 11 bases and J by 7 bases. Germline values: CDR1 SNHLY, CDR2 FYNNEI. The CDR3 loop reads CASSGQGAGQPQHF. In DNA, the CDR3 is TGTGCCTCCAGTGGGCAGGGGGCAGGGCAGCCCCAGCATTTT.

V and J are TRBV6-4 and TRBJ2-2; the match to TRBD2 covers 7 bases. The ends lost 2 bases at V and 3 bases at J; junction bases unmatched: 0. This CDR3 contains 14 residues. Looked up from germline, CDR1 is MRHNA and CDR2 is SNTAGT. The CDR3 region is CASSDGRDTGELFF. As DNA, the CDR3 is TGTGCCAGCAGTGACGGGAGGGACACCGGGGAGCTGTTTTTT.

The CDR3 nucleotides are TGCGCCAGCAGCCGGGGGGACACTACCACAGATACGCAGTATTTT. It specifies CASSRGDTTTDTQYF. The gene calls are TRBV5-1 and TRBJ2-3, with a weak D call TRBD2 (7 bases). The CDR3 is 15 residues long. The germline V gene encodes CDR1 SGHRS and CDR2 YFSETQ. Trimming cost V 4 bases and J 2 bases, with 14 bases left between them.

In nucleotides, the CDR3 is TGTGCCAGCAGTGAGGGCAGGTCCCCGTACGAGCAGTACTTC. Translating gives CASSEGRSPYEQYF. The chain couples TRBV2 to TRBJ2-7, with no clear D. Germline-derived CDR1 and CDR2 are SNHLY and FYNNEI. This CDR3 region has 14 residues. The V gene lost 3 bases and the J gene lost 4 bases, with 13 bases spanning the gap. The full variable domain, its missing parts supplied by reference TRBV2 and TRBJ2-7, is EPEVTQTPSHQVTQMGQEVILRCVPISNHLYFYWYRQILGQKVEFLVSFYNNEISEKSEIFDDQFSVERPDGSNFTLKIRSTKLEDSAMYFCASSEGRSPYEQYFGPGTRLTVT.

The V call is TRBV18, the J call TRBJ1-6; D is uncertain. Trimming removed 3 bases at V and 0 bases at J, with 6 bases between. Germline V lookup: CDR1 KGHSH, CDR2 LQKENI. This CDR3 is 15 amino acids long. The CDR3 spells CASSPRSSYNSPLHF. CDR3 DNA: TGTGCCAGCTCACCCCGGAGCTCCTATAATTCACCCCTCCACTTT.